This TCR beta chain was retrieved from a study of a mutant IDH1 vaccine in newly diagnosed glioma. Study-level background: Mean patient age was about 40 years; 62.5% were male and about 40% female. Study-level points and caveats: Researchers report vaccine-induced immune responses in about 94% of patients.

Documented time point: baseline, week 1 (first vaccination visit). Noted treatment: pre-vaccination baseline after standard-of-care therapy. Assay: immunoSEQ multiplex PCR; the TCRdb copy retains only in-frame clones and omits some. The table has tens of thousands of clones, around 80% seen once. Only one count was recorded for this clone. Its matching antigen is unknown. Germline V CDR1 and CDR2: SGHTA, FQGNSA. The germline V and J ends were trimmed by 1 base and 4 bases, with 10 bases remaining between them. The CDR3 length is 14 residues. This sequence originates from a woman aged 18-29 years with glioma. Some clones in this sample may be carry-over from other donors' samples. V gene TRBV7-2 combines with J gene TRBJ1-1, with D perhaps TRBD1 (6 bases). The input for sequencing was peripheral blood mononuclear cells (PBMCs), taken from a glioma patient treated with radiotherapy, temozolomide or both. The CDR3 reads CASSLGGAVTEAFF. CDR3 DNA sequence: TGTGCCAGCAGCTTAGGGGGGGCCGTCACTGAAGCTTTCTTT.